This record looks at one T cell receptor (beta chain) sequence and its context. As yet, its antigen is unknown. These data are taken from a study of shared clonotypes between healthy human individuals. Study-wide points: Shared across several donors were 5% to 6% of the naive CD4 clonotypes. The study found lower generation probabilities in non-shared clonotypes than in those shared by all four donors. What rarefaction showed was incomplete sorted-subset sequencing despite large depth.

Trimming cost V 5 bases and J 4 bases, with 13 bases left between them. The CDR3 contains 14 residues. CDR1 is SGHTA, CDR2 FQGTGA, per germline. In the original analysis: ImmunoSEQ supplied junction-only sequences lacking quality scores, so filtering was different. Measured with immunoSEQ multiplex PCR; TCRdb has only the in-frame clones, and not every one. D and trimming were read from the DNA, whereas the V and J calls and clone size are those reported in that table. This sample yields some 2,500,000 clones, of which 93% are seen a single time; roughly 0.36% belongs to the top ten. Sequenced material: naive CD4+ T cells from PBMCs. Subset in this sample: CD45RA+ positively selected. The sequence was collected from a man aged 18 to 35 in good health. Some clones in this sample may be carry-over from other donors' samples. The J gene is TRBJ2-3, the V gene TRBV7-3; D gene unclear. The CDR3 DNA reads as TGTGCCAGCAGCCCCTATCGTACGGCAGATACGCAGTATTTT. This encodes CASSPYRTADTQYF.